The T cell receptor (beta chain) under discussion was sequenced for a study of cytomegalovirus exposure and HLA in healthy donors. V lost 2 bases and J 4 bases, leaving 8 bases between the germline ends. Germline V gives CDR1 WSHSY, CDR2 SAAADI. This CDR3 contains 13 residues. Study-level points and caveats: Earlier analysis found most TCR beta V segments productive about 87% or about 30% of the time.

Details on this clone: Its antigen remains unidentified.

PCR amplification relied on 60 Vbeta primers (plus 13 Jbeta primers). Generated by immunoSEQ multiplex PCR, the TCRdb table keeps only in-frame clones and is missing some. There are around 200,000 clones in the sample; around three quarters occur only once, and around 2% lies in the top ten. This TCR was sampled from a woman aged 25 to 45 in good health and CMV-seropositive. The chain combines TRBV10-2 with TRBJ1-2; tentative D call: TRBD1 (5 bases). The sample was PBMCs. CDR3 coding DNA: TGCGCCAGCAGTGAGCAGGGTCCCTATGGCTACACCTTC. Residues: CASSEQGPYGYTF.